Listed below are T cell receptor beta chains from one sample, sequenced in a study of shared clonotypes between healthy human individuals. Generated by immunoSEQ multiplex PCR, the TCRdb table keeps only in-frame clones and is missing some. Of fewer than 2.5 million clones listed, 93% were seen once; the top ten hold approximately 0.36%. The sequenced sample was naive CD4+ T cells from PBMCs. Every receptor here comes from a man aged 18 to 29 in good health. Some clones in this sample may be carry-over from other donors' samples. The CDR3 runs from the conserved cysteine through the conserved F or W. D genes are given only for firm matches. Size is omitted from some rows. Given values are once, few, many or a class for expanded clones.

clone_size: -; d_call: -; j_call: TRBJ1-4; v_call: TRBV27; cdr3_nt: TGTGCCAGCAGCCGAGGCCGCCAGGGATCTGAAAAACTGTTTTTT; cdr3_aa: CASSRGRQGSEKLFF
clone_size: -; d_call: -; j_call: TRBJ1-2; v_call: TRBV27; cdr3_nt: TGTGCCAGCAGTTTAGAGGGGCAGACTAACTATGGCTACACCTTC; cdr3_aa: CASSLEGQTNYGYTF
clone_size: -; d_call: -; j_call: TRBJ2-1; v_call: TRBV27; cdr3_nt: TGTGCCAGCAGTTTACTGACGACTAAGAAACCCGTTGAGCAGTTCTTC; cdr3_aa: CASSLLTTKKPVEQFF
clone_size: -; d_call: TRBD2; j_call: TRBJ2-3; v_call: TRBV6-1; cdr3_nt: TGTGCCAGCAGTGCCTTAGCGGGAGGGCCCACAGATACGCAGTATTTT; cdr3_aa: CASSALAGGPTDTQYF
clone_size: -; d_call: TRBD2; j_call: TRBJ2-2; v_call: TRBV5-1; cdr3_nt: TGCGCCAGCAGGTCGGGACTAGCGGGATTGAACACCGGGGAGCTGTTTTTT; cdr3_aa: CASRSGLAGLNTGELFF
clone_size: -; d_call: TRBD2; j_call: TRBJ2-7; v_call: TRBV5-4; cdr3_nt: TGTGCCAGCAGCTTAGGAGGACTAGCGAACTACGAGCAGTACTTC; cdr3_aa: CASSLGGLANYEQYF
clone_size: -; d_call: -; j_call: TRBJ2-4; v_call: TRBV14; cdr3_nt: TGTGCCAGCAGCCAAGTAGACCTAGCCAAAAACATTCAGTACTTC; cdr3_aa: CASSQVDLAKNIQYF
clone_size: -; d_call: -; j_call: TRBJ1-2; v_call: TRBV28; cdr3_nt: TGTGCCAGCAGTTTATTAAACGGCTACACCTTC; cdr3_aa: CASSLLNGYTF
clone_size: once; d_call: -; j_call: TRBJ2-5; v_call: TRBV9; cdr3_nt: TGTGCCAGCAGCGTAGGTGCGCTCCAAGAGACCCAGTACTTC; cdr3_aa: CASSVGALQETQYF
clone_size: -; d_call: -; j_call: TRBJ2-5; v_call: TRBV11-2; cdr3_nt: TGTGCCAGCAGCCACAGGTCTGGGGAGGTTGGGACCCAGTACTTC; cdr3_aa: CASSHRSGEVGTQYF
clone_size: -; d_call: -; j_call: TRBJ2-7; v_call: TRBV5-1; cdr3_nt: TGCGCCAGCAGCTTGGTGGGCACCTACGAGCAGTACTTC; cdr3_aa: CASSLVGTYEQYF
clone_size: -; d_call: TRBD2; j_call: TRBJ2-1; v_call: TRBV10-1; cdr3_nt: TGCGCCAGCAGTGCGGGGACTAGGGTCAATGAGCAGTTCTTC; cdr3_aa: CASSAGTRVNEQFF
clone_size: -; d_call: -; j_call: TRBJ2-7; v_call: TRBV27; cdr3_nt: TGTGCCAGCAGGAGGGGCTACGAGCAGTACTTC; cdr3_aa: CASRRGYEQYF
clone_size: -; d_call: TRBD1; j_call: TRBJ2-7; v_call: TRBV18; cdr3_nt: TGTGCCAGCTCCCCAGGACAGGGGGCGGTCTACGAGCAGTACTTC; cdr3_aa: CASSPGQGAVYEQYF
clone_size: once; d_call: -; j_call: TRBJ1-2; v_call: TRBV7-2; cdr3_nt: TGTGCCAGCAGAAGTGGGACACAGAACTATGGCTACACCTTC; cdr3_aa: CASRSGTQNYGYTF
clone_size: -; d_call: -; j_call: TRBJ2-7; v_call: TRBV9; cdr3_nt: TGTGCCAGCAGCGTGGGACCCGTCTACGAGCAGTACTTC; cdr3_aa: CASSVGPVYEQYF
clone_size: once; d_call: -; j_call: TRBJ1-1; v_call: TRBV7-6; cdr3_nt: TGTGCCAGCAGCTTAAGCACTGAAGCTTTCTTT; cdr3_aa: CASSLSTEAFF
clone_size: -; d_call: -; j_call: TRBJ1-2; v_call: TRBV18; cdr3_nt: TGTGCCAGCTCACCAGGCGGTCTAGGGATCGGCTATGGCTACACCTTC; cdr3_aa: CASSPGGLGIGYGYTF
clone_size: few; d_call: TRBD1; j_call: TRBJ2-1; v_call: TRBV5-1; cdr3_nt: TGCGCCAGCAGCGTGGGACAGGACTACAATGAGCAGTTCTTC; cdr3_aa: CASSVGQDYNEQFF
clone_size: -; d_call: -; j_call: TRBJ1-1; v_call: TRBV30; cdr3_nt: TGTGCCTGGAGTGTTGGCGTTAACACTGAAGCTTTCTTT; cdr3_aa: CAWSVGVNTEAFF
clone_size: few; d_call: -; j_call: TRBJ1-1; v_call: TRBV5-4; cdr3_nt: TGTGCCAGCAGCTCCAACTTGAACACTGAAGCTTTCTTT; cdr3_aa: CASSSNLNTEAFF
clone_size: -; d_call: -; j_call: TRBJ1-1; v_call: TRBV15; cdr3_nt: TGTGCCACCAGCAGGGGACGGATTCGGAACACTGAAGCTTTCTTT; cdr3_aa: CATSRGRIRNTEAFF
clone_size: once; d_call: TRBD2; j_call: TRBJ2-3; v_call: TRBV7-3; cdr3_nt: TGTGCCAGCAGCTTAGGGACTAGCGGGATAACAGATACGCAGTATTTT; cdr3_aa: CASSLGTSGITDTQYF
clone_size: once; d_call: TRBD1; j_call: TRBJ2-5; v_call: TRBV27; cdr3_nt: TGTGCCAGCAGTCTCCGGACAGGGGTGGGCGAGACCCAGTACTTC; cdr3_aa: CASSLRTGVGETQYF
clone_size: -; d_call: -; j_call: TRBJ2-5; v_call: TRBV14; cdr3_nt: TGTGCCAGCAGCCAATTTACAGGCCAAGAGACCCAGTACTTC; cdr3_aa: CASSQFTGQETQYF
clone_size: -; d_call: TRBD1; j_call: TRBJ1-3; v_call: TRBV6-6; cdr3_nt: TGTGCCAGCAGTGGGACAGAGGGCCTGAGAAACACCATATATTTT; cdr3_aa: CASSGTEGLRNTIYF
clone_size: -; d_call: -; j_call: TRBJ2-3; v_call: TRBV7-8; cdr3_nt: TGTGCCAGCAGCTTAAGTTTGATAAGAAAGCCAGATACGCAGTATTTT; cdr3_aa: CASSLSLIRKPDTQYF